The 26 T cell receptor beta chains below come from one sample, sequenced in a study of T cell responses to AZD1222 COVID-19 vaccine. Data came from immunoSEQ multiplex PCR; TCRdb stores just in-frame clones and leaves some out. The sample contains about 110,000 clones, roughly 90% of which appear only once. The sequencing used peripheral blood, collected 28 days after the second AZD1222 dose. The receptors stem from an adult who received the AZD1222 COVID-19 vaccine.

The gene calls are TRBV29-1 and TRBJ2-1, with TRBD1 identical over 8 bases. The V gene's germline CDR1 is SQVTM and CDR2 ANQGSEA. The CDR3 covers 14 residues. The junction had 12 bases not matched to a gene; V was cut back by 7 bases and J by 7 bases. CDR3 protein: CSAQTGTGLNEQFF. The CDR3 bases are TGCAGCGCCCAAACTGGGACAGGCCTAAATGAGCAGTTCTTC.

The table lists this clone with a count of one. The genes are TRBV30 and TRBJ2-2; 8 nucleotides agree with TRBD2. This CDR3 spans 13 amino acids. Trimming removed 3 bases from V and 6 bases from J; junction bases left unmatched: 3. CDR1 and CDR2 (germline): GTSNPN, SVGIG (reference sequence). The DNA of the CDR3 is TGTGCCTGGAGCCGGACTAGCCCCGGGGAGCTGTTTTTT. Its protein is CAWSRTSPGELFF.

The rearrangement uses TRBV19 and TRBJ1-6; D unresolved. The CDR3 runs 16 residues. Trimming took off 5 bases at V and 2 bases at J, with 13 bases between the two ends. Germline values: CDR1 LNHDA, CDR2 SQIVND (reference sequence). CDR3 in DNA: TGTGCCAGTAGTCGTCTGGACGGTACCTATAATTCACCCCTCCACTTT. This codes for CASSRLDGTYNSPLHF.

CDR3: CASSLGAPTEAFF. The CDR3 DNA sequence: TGTGCCAGCAGTTTGGGGGCGCCTACTGAAGCTTTCTTT. This sequence joins TRBV28 and TRBJ1-1; TRBD1 is a possible D gene (6 bases). The CDR3 runs 13 residues. In germline, CDR1 is MDHEN, CDR2 SYDVKM. Trimming removed 3 bases from V and 5 bases from J, with 10 bases in between.

The gene calls are TRBV5-5 and TRBJ1-5; D possibly corresponds to TRBD1 (5 bases). The CDR3 is 15 amino acids. From germline, CDR1 is SGHKS and CDR2 YYEKEE (reference sequence). V shed 0 bases and J shed 1 base, with 8 bases lying between them. The CDR3 spells CASSLVRGSNQPQHF. CDR3 sequence (DNA): TGTGCCAGCAGCTTGGTTCGGGGGAGCAATCAGCCCCAGCATTTT. Using reference TRBV5-5 and TRBJ1-5 for the parts outside the CDR3, the full variable domain is DAGVTQSPTHLIKTRGQQVTLRCSPISGHKSVSWYQQVLGQGPQFIFQYYEKEERGRGNFPDRFSARQFPNYSSELNVNALLLGDSALYLCASSLVRGSNQPQHFGDGTRLSIL.

The V gene is TRBV10-1, the J gene TRBJ1-5; D gene unclear. The CDR3 extends over 16 amino acids. The germline gives CDR1 WNHNN, CDR2 SYGVQD (reference sequence). V was pared by 9 bases and J by 7 bases, with 25 bases between. The CDR3 sequence is CARKRLPREGNQPQHF. In DNA form, the CDR3 reads TGCGCCAGGAAAAGGCTACCAAGAGAAGGGAACCAGCCCCAGCATTTT.

The chain has TRBV5-1 and TRBJ2-1, with 9 bases identical to TRBD1. The ends lost 4 bases at V and 2 bases at J; junction bases unmatched: 7. The CDR3 is 16 amino acids. Germline CDR1 and CDR2: SGHRS and YFSETQ. The CDR3 nucleotides are TGCGCCAGCAGCCTAGCCGGGACAGGGCCCTACAATGAGCAGTTCTTC. Its translation is CASSLAGTGPYNEQFF.

The chain recombines TRBV7-9 with TRBJ1-2; D call uncertain. CDR1 SEHNR and CDR2 FQNEAQ come from the germline V gene (reference sequence). V lost 5 bases and J 4 bases, leaving 8 bases between the germline ends. The CDR3 extends over 12 amino acids. Here the CDR3 reads CASSPATYGYTF. DNA of the CDR3: TGTGCCAGCAGCCCGGCAACCTATGGCTACACCTTC.

This CDR3 is CASSLGGGGDGYGYTF. The CDR3 DNA follows: TGTGCCAGCAGCTTAGGGGGAGGCGGGGATGGCTATGGCTACACCTTC. V gene TRBV7-2 combines with J gene TRBJ1-2; D is ambiguous. Trimming cost V 1 base and J 4 bases, with 16 bases left between them. The germline gives CDR1 SGHTA, CDR2 FQGNSA. This CDR3 has 16 amino acids.

The rearrangement uses TRBV10-3 and TRBJ1-1; 8 nucleotides line up with TRBD1. In germline, CDR1 is ENHRY, CDR2 SYGVKD. The CDR3 extends over 15 amino acids. J gave up 0 bases and V 6 bases, and 6 bases lay outside the gene matches. The CDR3 sequence is CAIRGQDTLNTEAFF. For the CDR3, the DNA is TGTGCCATCAGGGGACAGGACACCCTGAACACTGAAGCTTTCTTT.

This chain joins TRBV30 and TRBJ1-1; perhaps TRBD1 as D (5 bases). Germline values: CDR1 GTSNPN, CDR2 SVGIG (reference sequence). Trimming cost V 3 bases and J 6 bases, with 14 bases left between them. The CDR3 spans 13 residues. CDR3 amino acids: CAWRPQGAAEAFF. DNA of the CDR3: TGTGCCTGGAGGCCGCAGGGCGCCGCTGAAGCTTTCTTT.

This chain uses TRBV11-1 with TRBJ2-1; 10 positions match TRBD2. The germline V gene has CDR1 SGHAT and CDR2 FQDESV (reference sequence). The trim removed 3 bases at V and 8 bases at J, leaving 7 bases unmatched. The CDR3 consists of 15 residues. The CDR3: CASSLRSGGAYEQFF. In DNA form, the CDR3 reads TGTGCCAGCAGCTTGCGAAGCGGGGGGGCTTATGAGCAGTTCTTC.

The chain's CDR3 is CASSEGIWATGELFF. The CDR3 DNA is TGTGCCAGCAGTGAAGGTATTTGGGCCACCGGGGAGCTGTTTTTT. The chain combines TRBV6-1 with TRBJ2-2, with unresolved D. The CDR3 covers 15 residues. The V end was cut by 1 base, the J end by 4 bases, with 10 bases between. Germline loops: CDR1 MNHNS, CDR2 SASEGT.

The genes are TRBV7-9 and TRBJ1-2; D is possibly TRBD1 (6 bases). From germline, CDR1 is SEHNR and CDR2 FQNEAQ (reference sequence). Trimming cost V 4 bases and J 7 bases, with 19 bases left between them. This CDR3 comprises 15 residues. This CDR3 is CASSWSGDTLPGYTF. Here the CDR3 DNA reads TGTGCCAGCAGCTGGTCCGGGGACACCCTGCCTGGCTACACCTTC.

The CDR3 DNA follows: TGTGCCAGCAGCTTTCCCGGGAACACTGAAGCTTTCTTT. It encodes CASSFPGNTEAFF. The chain employs TRBV7-8 and TRBJ1-1; D gene ambiguous. The CDR3 runs 13 residues. Trimming cost V 3 bases and J 1 base, with 6 bases left between them. Germline lookup yields CDR1 SGHVS and CDR2 FQNEAQ.

This chain joins TRBV29-1 and TRBJ2-1; TRBD2 aligns across 10 bases. The CDR3 is 14 amino acids. The germline V gene encodes CDR1 SQVTM and CDR2 ANQGSEA. After removal of 3 bases from V and 5 bases from J, the junction contained 4 bases not matched to a gene. The CDR3 DNA reads as TGCAGCGTTGATAGACTAGCGGGTCACAATGAGCAGTTCTTC. It codes for CSVDRLAGHNEQFF.

This chain joins TRBV6-5 and TRBJ1-2; 8 bases align to TRBD1. The CDR3 contains 14 residues. The germline V gene encodes CDR1 MNHEY and CDR2 SVGAGI. Trimming at V came to 7 bases and at J to 2 bases, leaving 6 bases not matched to a gene. In DNA, the CDR3 is TGTGCCAGCACCCCGACAGGGGTGAACTATGGCTACACCTTC. It encodes CASTPTGVNYGYTF.

J is TRBJ2-3 and V is TRBV28, with D uncertain. V lost 3 bases and J 0 bases, leaving 10 bases between the germline ends. This CDR3 is 15 amino acids long. Germline values: CDR1 MDHEN, CDR2 SYDVKM. The CDR3 loop reads CASSLAGYSTDTQYF. The CDR3 nucleotides are TGTGCCAGCAGTTTGGCAGGATATAGCACAGATACGCAGTATTTT.

This clone was observed a single time. The CDR3 is CASSQTPGANTGELFF. CDR3 DNA: TGTGCCAGCAGCCAAACCCCCGGGGCGAACACCGGGGAGCTGTTTTTT. The chain is built from TRBV3-1 (or the pseudogene TRBV3-2) and TRBJ2-2; TRBD2 might be the D (5 bases). V dropped 2 bases and J dropped 0 bases, with 10 bases sitting between them. The CDR3 has 16 residues. Germline V gene sequence: CDR1 LGHDT, CDR2 YNNKEL (reference sequence).

The gene calls are TRBV3-1 (or the pseudogene TRBV3-2) and TRBJ2-1, with D possibly being TRBD1 or TRBD2 (5 bases each). V lost 2 bases to trimming and J lost 9 bases, with 14 bases between them. Germline CDR1 LGHDT, CDR2 YNNKEL (reference sequence). The CDR3 sequence is 14 residues long. CDR3 DNA sequence: TGTGCCAGCAGCCAAACGACGGGGCGCGGTGAGCAGTTCTTC. Residues: CASSQTTGRGEQFF.

This clone was recorded only once. The rearrangement links TRBV3-1 (or the pseudogene TRBV3-2) to TRBJ2-7; the match to TRBD2 covers 10 bases. This CDR3 is 16 amino acids long. V was pared by 1 base and J by 4 bases, with 7 bases of the junction left unmatched. From germline, CDR1 is LGHDT and CDR2 YNNKEL (reference sequence). The CDR3 nucleotides are TGTGCCAGCAGCCAAGCGCCTAGCGGGGGCCGATACGAGCAGTACTTC. Its protein product is CASSQAPSGGRYEQYF.

The chain links TRBV11-1 to TRBJ2-1, with TRBD2 as a possible D gene (6 bases). CDR3 size: 13 residues. Germline V lookup: CDR1 SGHAT, CDR2 FQDESV (reference sequence). Trimming took off 4 bases at V and 7 bases at J, with 11 bases between the two ends. The CDR3 region is CASSWAGLNEQFF. CDR3 nucleotides: TGTGCCAGCAGCTGGGCGGGGTTAAATGAGCAGTTCTTC.

A few counts support this clone. V is TRBV6-1 and J is TRBJ1-4; 7 nucleotides agree with TRBD1. V dropped 1 base and J dropped 8; count of bases not matched to a gene: 10. The germline V gene has CDR1 MNHNS and CDR2 SASEGT. There are 16 residues in the CDR3. The CDR3 loop reads CASSEVRGGGWEKLFF. CDR3 in DNA: TGTGCCAGCAGTGAAGTCAGGGGGGGAGGTTGGGAAAAACTGTTTTTT.

The rearrangement uses TRBV12-3 or TRBV12-4 and TRBJ1-2; D might be TRBD1 (5 bases). CDR3 length: 13 residues. V shed 8 bases and J shed 4 bases, with 14 bases lying between them. DNA of the CDR3: TGTGCCAGCCGTAGGGGCTCGGGCTATGGCTACACCTTC. It encodes CASRRGSGYGYTF.

The V and J genes are TRBV5-8 and TRBJ1-5; a possible D gene is TRBD1 (5 bases). The CDR3 is 15 amino acids. Germline loops: CDR1 SGHTS, CDR2 YDEGEE. Trimming took off 4 bases at V and 0 bases at J, with 11 bases between the two ends. CDR3 protein: CASSLGQNSNQPQHF. In nucleotides, the CDR3 is TGTGCCAGCAGCCTCGGACAAAATAGCAATCAGCCCCAGCATTTT. Using reference TRBV5-8 and TRBJ1-5 for the parts outside the CDR3, the full variable domain is EAGVTQSPTHLIKTRGQQATLRCSPISGHTSVYWYQQALGLGLQFLLWYDEGEERNRGNFPPRFSGRQFPNYSSELNVNALELEDSALYLCASSLGQNSNQPQHFGDGTRLSIL.

The V call is TRBV27, the J call TRBJ2-3, with D tentatively TRBD1 (6 bases). This CDR3 comprises 14 residues. The germline CDR1 and CDR2 sequences are MNHEY and SMNVEV (reference sequence). V lost 4 bases to trimming and J lost 4 bases, with 12 bases between them. The CDR3 nucleotides read TGTGCCAGCAGTTACGGGGACACATCAGATACGCAGTATTTT. This gives the protein CASSYGDTSDTQYF.